A selection of T cell receptor beta chains follows, all from one sample in a study of blood T cell repertoires in COVID-19. Assay: immunoSEQ multiplex PCR; the TCRdb copy retains only in-frame clones and omits some. Of more than 300,000 clones in the sample, around 83% were seen once. The sequenced sample was peripheral blood. Receptors originate from a woman aged 45-60 years with acute or convalescent COVID-19. Each CDR3 is given with its conserved first and last residue. Fields, in order: J gene, CDR3 length, D gene, V gene, clone size, CDR3 protein, CDR3 DNA. A D gene is named only where the DNA matches it firmly. The size field is filled for only some rows; it gives once, few, many or a size class.

j_gene: TRBJ1-6; len: 16; d_gene: NA; v_gene: TRBV28; abundance: NA; CDR3aa: CASSLLEGVTNSPLHF; CDR3nt: TGTGCCAGCAGTTTACTTGAGGGGGTAACTAATTCACCCCTCCACTTT
j_gene: TRBJ1-6; len: 16; d_gene: NA; v_gene: TRBV7-9; abundance: once; CDR3aa: CASSSRGGSYNSPLHF; CDR3nt: TGTGCCAGCAGCTCCAGAGGGGGCTCCTATAATTCACCCCTCCACTTT
j_gene: TRBJ2-7; len: 16; d_gene: NA; v_gene: TRBV30; abundance: NA; CDR3aa: CAWSVLWQASSYEQYF; CDR3nt: TGTGCCTGGAGTGTCCTTTGGCAGGCCAGCTCCTACGAGCAGTACTTC
j_gene: TRBJ2-3; len: 15; d_gene: TRBD1; v_gene: TRBV3-1/TRBV3-2; abundance: NA; CDR3aa: CASRYDRGQGDTQYF; CDR3nt: TGTGCCAGCAGATACGACAGGGGGCAGGGAGATACGCAGTATTTT
j_gene: TRBJ1-2; len: 11; d_gene: NA; v_gene: TRBV2; abundance: NA; CDR3aa: CASRAFYGYTF; CDR3nt: TGTGCCAGCAGGGCCTTCTATGGCTACACCTTC
j_gene: TRBJ2-3; len: 13; d_gene: NA; v_gene: TRBV30; abundance: NA; CDR3aa: CAWSTGGSYTQYF; CDR3nt: TGTGCCTGGAGTACCGGGGGTAGCTATACGCAGTATTTT
j_gene: TRBJ1-6; len: 12; d_gene: NA; v_gene: TRBV3-1/TRBV3-2; abundance: few; CDR3aa: CASSLGDSPLHF; CDR3nt: TGTGCCAGCAGCCTAGGGGATTCACCCCTCCACTTT
j_gene: TRBJ2-5; len: 18; d_gene: TRBD1; v_gene: TRBV27; abundance: NA; CDR3aa: CASIRPRRDRGTHETQYF; CDR3nt: TGTGCCAGCATCAGACCCCGGAGGGACAGGGGGACACACGAGACCCAGTACTTC
j_gene: TRBJ1-4; len: 13; d_gene: NA; v_gene: TRBV10-3; abundance: NA; CDR3aa: CAISESGGEKLFF; CDR3nt: TGTGCCATCAGTGAGTCAGGGGGTGAAAAACTGTTTTTT
j_gene: TRBJ1-4; len: 15; d_gene: TRBD1; v_gene: TRBV7-2; abundance: NA; CDR3aa: CASSLGQGANEKLFF; CDR3nt: TGTGCCAGCAGCTTAGGACAGGGGGCTAATGAAAAACTGTTTTTT
j_gene: TRBJ2-1; len: 15; d_gene: TRBD2; v_gene: TRBV19; abundance: NA; CDR3aa: CASSKGLAGGNEQFF; CDR3nt: TGTGCCAGTAGTAAAGGACTAGCGGGAGGGAATGAGCAGTTCTTC
j_gene: TRBJ2-1; len: 14; d_gene: TRBD2; v_gene: TRBV2; abundance: NA; CDR3aa: CASYGTISYNEQFF; CDR3nt: TGTGCCAGCTACGGGACTATTTCCTACAATGAGCAGTTCTTC
j_gene: TRBJ2-1; len: 18; d_gene: TRBD2; v_gene: TRBV9; abundance: NA; CDR3aa: CASSVGTSGEPSYNEQFF; CDR3nt: TGTGCCAGCAGCGTAGGGACTAGCGGGGAGCCTTCCTACAATGAGCAGTTCTTC
j_gene: TRBJ1-2; len: 13; d_gene: NA; v_gene: TRBV28; abundance: NA; CDR3aa: CASSLGRDYGYTF; CDR3nt: TGTGCCAGCAGTTTGGGCAGGGACTATGGCTACACCTTC
j_gene: TRBJ1-1; len: 15; d_gene: TRBD1; v_gene: TRBV19; abundance: NA; CDR3aa: CASSRQGEGNTEAFF; CDR3nt: TGTGCCAGTAGCCGACAGGGAGAGGGGAACACTGAAGCTTTCTTT
j_gene: TRBJ1-5; len: 14; d_gene: NA; v_gene: TRBV30; abundance: NA; CDR3aa: CAWSINRAFQPQHF; CDR3nt: TGTGCCTGGAGTATTAACAGGGCGTTCCAGCCCCAGCATTTT
j_gene: TRBJ2-1; len: 12; d_gene: NA; v_gene: TRBV24-1; abundance: NA; CDR3aa: CATSDLDSWQFF; CDR3nt: TGTGCCACCAGTGACTTGGACTCTTGGCAGTTCTTC
j_gene: TRBJ1-1; len: 15; d_gene: NA; v_gene: TRBV6-5; abundance: NA; CDR3aa: CASSYEVGSSTEAFF; CDR3nt: TGTGCCAGCAGTTACGAGGTGGGTTCCTCCACTGAAGCTTTCTTT
j_gene: TRBJ1-2; len: 11; d_gene: NA; v_gene: TRBV20-1; abundance: NA; CDR3aa: CSAVTDYGYTF; CDR3nt: TGCAGTGCTGTTACGGACTATGGCTACACCTTC
j_gene: TRBJ1-5; len: 15; d_gene: NA; v_gene: TRBV6-6; abundance: NA; CDR3aa: CASSYSTPGGQPQHF; CDR3nt: TGTGCCAGCAGTTACTCGACTCCGGGTGGGCAGCCCCAGCATTTT
j_gene: TRBJ2-2; len: 14; d_gene: NA; v_gene: TRBV29-1; abundance: NA; CDR3aa: CSVMGTGTLGELFF; CDR3nt: TGCAGCGTGATGGGAACCGGGACACTCGGGGAGCTGTTTTTT
j_gene: TRBJ2-2; len: 13; d_gene: NA; v_gene: TRBV20-1; abundance: NA; CDR3aa: CSASRGGAGELFF; CDR3nt: TGCAGTGCTAGTAGGGGCGGGGCCGGGGAGCTGTTTTTT
j_gene: TRBJ1-2; len: 13; d_gene: TRBD1; v_gene: TRBV5-1; abundance: NA; CDR3aa: CASSQTGEGGYTF; CDR3nt: TGCGCCAGCAGCCAGACAGGGGAGGGTGGCTACACCTTC
j_gene: TRBJ2-5; len: 14; d_gene: NA; v_gene: TRBV18; abundance: NA; CDR3aa: CASSPGAEQETQYF; CDR3nt: TGTGCCAGCTCACCAGGGGCAGAGCAAGAGACCCAGTACTTC
j_gene: TRBJ2-1; len: 15; d_gene: TRBD2; v_gene: TRBV9; abundance: NA; CDR3aa: CASSVAWGGGNEQFF; CDR3nt: TGTGCCAGCAGCGTAGCTTGGGGCGGGGGCAATGAGCAGTTCTTC
j_gene: TRBJ1-2; len: 16; d_gene: TRBD1; v_gene: TRBV3-1/TRBV3-2; abundance: NA; CDR3aa: CASSQYTTGVNYGYTF; CDR3nt: TGTGCCAGCAGCCAATATACTACAGGGGTCAACTATGGCTACACCTTC
j_gene: TRBJ2-2; len: 17; d_gene: TRBD1; v_gene: TRBV12-5; abundance: NA; CDR3aa: CASGASPGQLNTGELFF; CDR3nt: TGTGCTAGTGGTGCCTCTCCGGGACAGCTAAACACCGGGGAGCTGTTTTTT
j_gene: TRBJ2-1; len: 19; d_gene: TRBD2; v_gene: TRBV7-9; abundance: few; CDR3aa: CASSLVSRGFPEGYNEQFF; CDR3nt: TGTGCCAGCAGCTTAGTTTCGCGGGGGTTCCCCGAGGGCTACAATGAGCAGTTCTTC
j_gene: TRBJ1-1; len: 15; d_gene: NA; v_gene: TRBV27; abundance: NA; CDR3aa: CATLPRTDAGTEAFF; CDR3nt: TGTGCCACCCTACCTAGAACAGACGCGGGTACTGAAGCTTTCTTT
j_gene: TRBJ1-2; len: 13; d_gene: NA; v_gene: TRBV7-2; abundance: once; CDR3aa: CASSQDSNYGYTF; CDR3nt: TGTGCCAGCAGCCAGGACAGCAACTATGGCTACACCTTC
j_gene: TRBJ1-1; len: 13; d_gene: TRBD1; v_gene: TRBV6-5; abundance: once; CDR3aa: CASRDTGGTEAFF; CDR3nt: TGTGCCAGCAGAGATACAGGGGGCACTGAAGCTTTCTTT
j_gene: TRBJ1-2; len: 12; d_gene: NA; v_gene: TRBV2; abundance: NA; CDR3aa: CASGQKAGGYTF; CDR3nt: TGTGCCAGCGGGCAGAAGGCGGGAGGCTACACCTTC
j_gene: TRBJ2-7; len: 13; d_gene: NA; v_gene: TRBV19; abundance: NA; CDR3aa: CASSITRRDEQYF; CDR3nt: TGTGCCAGTAGTATCACTAGACGGGACGAGCAGTACTTC
j_gene: TRBJ1-2; len: 14; d_gene: NA; v_gene: TRBV18; abundance: NA; CDR3aa: CASTETGQSPGYTF; CDR3nt: TGTGCCAGCACAGAGACCGGACAGTCGCCAGGCTACACCTTC
j_gene: TRBJ1-1; len: 16; d_gene: NA; v_gene: TRBV6-6; abundance: NA; CDR3aa: CASSYDQARMNTEAFF; CDR3nt: TGTGCCAGCAGTTACGATCAGGCTCGAATGAACACTGAAGCTTTCTTT
j_gene: TRBJ1-2; len: 13; d_gene: NA; v_gene: TRBV5-5; abundance: NA; CDR3aa: CASSLYVGYGYTF; CDR3nt: TGTGCCAGCAGCTTGTACGTCGGCTATGGCTACACCTTC
j_gene: TRBJ2-1; len: 15; d_gene: NA; v_gene: TRBV9; abundance: NA; CDR3aa: CASSVRDNSYNEQFF; CDR3nt: TGTGCCAGCAGCGTCCGGGACAACTCCTACAATGAGCAGTTCTTC
j_gene: TRBJ1-5; len: 13; d_gene: TRBD1; v_gene: TRBV30; abundance: NA; CDR3aa: CAWKDRANQPQHF; CDR3nt: TGTGCCTGGAAGGACAGGGCAAATCAGCCCCAGCATTTT
j_gene: TRBJ1-6; len: 14; d_gene: NA; v_gene: TRBV27; abundance: NA; CDR3aa: CASRLDRANSPLHF; CDR3nt: TGTGCCAGCAGGTTGGACAGAGCTAATTCACCCCTCCACTTT
j_gene: TRBJ1-6; len: 15; d_gene: NA; v_gene: TRBV15; abundance: NA; CDR3aa: CATSRVTGGNSPLHF; CDR3nt: TGTGCCACCAGCAGAGTAACTGGGGGGAATTCACCCCTCCACTTT
j_gene: TRBJ2-7; len: 14; d_gene: TRBD1; v_gene: TRBV9; abundance: NA; CDR3aa: CASSVGQGAYEQYF; CDR3nt: TGTGCCAGCAGCGTGGGACAGGGGGCCTACGAGCAGTACTTC
j_gene: TRBJ2-3; len: 14; d_gene: NA; v_gene: TRBV19; abundance: NA; CDR3aa: CASSTQPSTDTQYF; CDR3nt: TGTGCCAGTAGCACACAGCCTAGCACAGATACGCAGTATTTT
j_gene: TRBJ2-1; len: 16; d_gene: TRBD2; v_gene: TRBV9; abundance: NA; CDR3aa: CASSVLSGGPVGEQFF; CDR3nt: TGTGCCAGCAGCGTATTATCGGGAGGGCCGGTTGGTGAGCAGTTCTTC
j_gene: TRBJ2-3; len: 13; d_gene: NA; v_gene: TRBV12-3/TRBV12-4; abundance: NA; CDR3aa: CAVSFRSTDTQYF; CDR3nt: TGTGCCGTCTCGTTCAGGTCCACAGATACGCAGTATTTT
j_gene: TRBJ2-2; len: 11; d_gene: NA; v_gene: TRBV20-1; abundance: NA; CDR3aa: CSAHRAGELFF; CDR3nt: TGCAGTGCTCACAGAGCCGGGGAGCTGTTTTTT
j_gene: TRBJ1-1; len: 14; d_gene: NA; v_gene: TRBV5-4; abundance: NA; CDR3aa: CASSLGGESNEAFF; CDR3nt: TGTGCCAGCAGCCTGGGCGGGGAGAGTAATGAAGCTTTCTTT
j_gene: TRBJ2-6; len: 15; d_gene: NA; v_gene: TRBV6-2/TRBV6-3; abundance: NA; CDR3aa: CASSNQGYGANVLTF; CDR3nt: TGTGCCAGCAGTAACCAGGGATACGGGGCCAACGTCCTGACTTTC
j_gene: TRBJ1-6; len: 17; d_gene: NA; v_gene: TRBV3-1/TRBV3-2; abundance: NA; CDR3aa: CASSQDSGGGDNSPLHF; CDR3nt: TGTGCCAGCAGCCAAGATAGCGGAGGAGGGGATAATTCACCCCTCCACTTT
j_gene: TRBJ2-2; len: 11; d_gene: NA; v_gene: TRBV10-3; abundance: NA; CDR3aa: CATYGAGELFF; CDR3nt: TGTGCCACCTACGGGGCCGGGGAGCTGTTTTTT
j_gene: TRBJ2-5; len: 13; d_gene: NA; v_gene: TRBV7-9; abundance: NA; CDR3aa: CASGGAQHGTQYF; CDR3nt: TGTGCCAGCGGGGGGGCCCAACACGGAACCCAGTACTTC